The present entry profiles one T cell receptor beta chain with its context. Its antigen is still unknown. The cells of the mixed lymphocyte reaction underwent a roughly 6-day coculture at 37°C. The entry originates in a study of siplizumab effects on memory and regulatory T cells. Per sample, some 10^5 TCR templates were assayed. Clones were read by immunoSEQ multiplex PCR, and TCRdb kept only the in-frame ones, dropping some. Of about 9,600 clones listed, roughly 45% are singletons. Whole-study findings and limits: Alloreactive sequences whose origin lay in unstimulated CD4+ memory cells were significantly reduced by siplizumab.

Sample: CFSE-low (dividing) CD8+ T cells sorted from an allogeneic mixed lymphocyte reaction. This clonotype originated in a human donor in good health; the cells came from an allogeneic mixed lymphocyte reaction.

The CDR3 nucleotides read TGTGCCAGCAGCTTGGCCGGGACAGGGGTCCACGAGCAGTACTTC. Amino acids: CASSLAGTGVHEQYF. This chain links TRBV5-4 with TRBJ2-7, with 10 nucleotides matching TRBD1. The germline V gene encodes CDR1 SGHNT and CDR2 YYREEE (reference sequence). With 0 bases clipped from V and 5 bases from J, the junction kept 5 bases outside the gene matches. This CDR3 has 15 residues.